The following is a T cell receptor (beta chain) sequence with its context. No antigen is known for it. The data were taken from a study of identical twins. Study-wide findings and caveats: Some out-of-frame alpha sequences were shared by twins, and these showed excess low generation probability. Insertions were fewer in abundant cord blood beta clonotypes, whereas memory repertoires showed none of this pattern.

It was template switching that added a universal primer site, and there were unique molecular identifiers on the cDNA. TCRdb independently ran MiXCR on the 5' RACE reads; one entry per CDR3 protein. The sample contains 1.5 million to 2 million distinct CDR3 sequences, less than 35% of which appear only once. There are 15 residues in the CDR3. Trimming cost V 1 base and J 0 bases, with 8 bases left between them. CDR1 SEHNR and CDR2 FQNEAQ come from the germline V gene (reference sequence). The material sequenced was cord blood. The receptor was derived from a newborn girl in good health. The chain has TRBV7-9 and TRBJ2-3; the D gene is possibly TRBD2 (6 bases). The CDR3 here is CASSLERASTDTQYF. CDR3 DNA sequence: TGTGCCAGCAGCTTAGAGCGGGCCAGCACAGATACGCAGTATTTT.